A selection of T cell receptor beta chains follows, all from one sample in a study of blood T cells in healthy people across ages. MiXCR, applied by TCRdb to the 5' RACE reads, yields one record per CDR3 protein. Of about 290,000 distinct CDR3 sequences listed, around 27% were seen once; the top ten hold over 25%. The sample taken for sequencing was blood. These receptor sequences come from a woman aged 70-85 years in good health. The CDR3 runs from the conserved cysteine through the conserved F or W. Each record gives: V gene, clone size, J gene, D gene, CDR3 DNA, CDR3 protein. D genes are given only for firm matches. A row's size may be missing; if present it is once, few, many or a size class.

>TRBV29-1|-|TRBJ2-6|-
TGCAGCGTTGATCAGGGGAACCCCTCTGGGGCCAACGTCCTGACTTTC
CSVDQGNPSGANVLTF
>TRBV5-6|once|TRBJ2-7|-
TGTGCCAGCAGCTTGTACCAAGCCAGGGCCGACGAGCAGTACTTC
CASSLYQARADEQYF
>TRBV3-1|-|TRBJ1-6|TRBD1
TGTGCCAGCACCGGGACAGGGAATTCACCCCTCCACTTT
CASTGTGNSPLHF
>TRBV6-1|-|TRBJ1-2|-
TGTGCCAGCAGGGCCAGCCGCGACTACACCTTC
CASRASRDYTF
>TRBV12-3/TRBV12-4|-|TRBJ2-7|-
TGTGCCAGCACTTCAAACCCGTACGAGCAGTACTTC
CASTSNPYEQYF
>TRBV25-1|-|TRBJ2-5|-
TGTGCCAGCAGTGCCTCTGGGGATCTCCAAGAGACCCAGTACTTC
CASSASGDLQETQYF
>TRBV3-1|few|TRBJ1-2|TRBD1
TGTGCCAGCAGCCAACGGGACAGGGGCGGATATGGCTACACCTTC
CASSQRDRGGYGYTF
>TRBV7-3|-|TRBJ2-5|-
TGTGCCAGCAGCTGGGACGGGGAGACCCAGTACTTC
CASSWDGETQYF
>TRBV5-1|-|TRBJ2-3|-
TGCGCCAGCAGCGACGACCGTCCAGATACGCAGTATTTT
CASSDDRPDTQYF
>TRBV20-1|-|TRBJ2-7|-
TGCAGTGCTAGATCGCGGGGCCAGAGCGGCGAGCAGTACTTC
CSARSRGQSGEQYF
>TRBV27|-|TRBJ1-2|TRBD1
TGTGCCAGCAGTTTTCGACAGGGGAGAGGCTACACCTTC
CASSFRQGRGYTF
>TRBV20-1|-|TRBJ2-1|-
TGCAGTGCTAGATTAGGAAACAATGAGCAGTTCTTC
CSARLGNNEQFF
>TRBV5-1|-|TRBJ2-3|TRBD2
TGCGCCAGCAGCTTGGCGGGAGCGGGATTCACAGATACGCAGTATTTT
CASSLAGAGFTDTQYF
>TRBV12-3/TRBV12-4|-|TRBJ2-5|-
TGTGCCAGCAGTCCCGGACTAAGGGAGACCCAGTACTTC
CASSPGLRETQYF
>TRBV18|-|TRBJ2-3|-
TGTGCCAGCTCACAGGCTAGCACAGATACGCAGTATTTT
CASSQASTDTQYF
>TRBV11-3|-|TRBJ2-1|-
TGTGCCAGCAGCTTATCGTGGGGCAAAAAGGAGTCCTACAATGAGCAGTTCTTC
CASSLSWGKKESYNEQFF
>TRBV12-3/TRBV12-4|-|TRBJ2-7|TRBD2
TGTGCCAGCAGTTTGGATAGCGGGAGGAGCTCCTACGAGCAGTACTTC
CASSLDSGRSSYEQYF
>TRBV6-5|-|TRBJ2-5|-
TGTGCCAGCAGTACCCGCCAGGCGCAGTACTTC
CASSTRQAQYF
>TRBV7-3|-|TRBJ2-2|-
TGTGCCAGCAGCTCAGACGGAAACACCGGGGAGCTGTTTTTT
CASSSDGNTGELFF
>TRBV28|-|TRBJ2-5|-
TGTGCCAGCAGTTCAGGACAGTACCAAGAGACCCAGTACTTC
CASSSGQYQETQYF
>TRBV20-1|few|TRBJ1-5|TRBD1
TGCAGTGCTGGCCCAGGGGGCTCAAGCAATCAGCCCCAGCATTTT
CSAGPGGSSNQPQHF
>TRBV7-9|-|TRBJ2-7|-
TGTGCCAGCAGCTACAGGGAAATCTACGAGCAGTACTTC
CASSYREIYEQYF
>TRBV7-2|few|TRBJ2-1|TRBD2
TGTGCCAGCAGCTTAGCGACTAGCGGGAGCGGGAAAAATGAGCAGTTCTTC
CASSLATSGSGKNEQFF
>TRBV3-1|few|TRBJ2-7|-
TGTGCCAGCAGGACCGGGAGTGGGGCCGAGCAGTACTTC
CASRTGSGAEQYF
>TRBV28|few|TRBJ2-7|-
TGTGCCAGCTTAACCCCTAGCGTTCACTACGAGCAGTACTTC
CASLTPSVHYEQYF